This entry concerns a single T cell receptor (beta chain). The sample comes from a study of blood T cell repertoires in COVID-19. Data came from immunoSEQ multiplex PCR; TCRdb stores just in-frame clones and leaves some out. Of roughly 400,000 clones listed, around nine tenths are singletons. The J segment lost 6 bases and the V segment lost 5 bases, leaving 10 bases of the junction unmatched. CDR1 and CDR2 from the germline V gene are LGHNA and YSLEER. The CDR3 runs to 14 residues. J is TRBJ2-7 and V is TRBV4-3, with 7 bases fitting TRBD1. Sequenced: PBMCs or T cells enriched from blood (not recorded which). This TCR came from a woman under 30 who had been exposed to COVID-19. The CDR3 loop reads CASSKTGVGSEQYF. For the CDR3, the DNA is TGCGCCAGCAGCAAAACAGGGGTGGGTAGCGAGCAGTACTTC.